The entry that follows covers one T cell receptor (beta chain) sequence. Its antigen is not known. The sample is drawn from a study of PD-1 blockade in classical Hodgkin lymphoma. Regarding the study as a whole: Patients with a complete response exhibited baseline diversity comparable to newly diagnosed patients.

Germline V gene data show CDR1 as LNHDA and CDR2 as SQIVND (reference sequence). The CDR3 is made up of 13 amino acids. V lost 10 bases to trimming and J lost 6 bases, with 17 bases between them. All trial patients relapsed after autologous stem cell transplantation. Measured with immunoSEQ multiplex PCR; TCRdb has only the in-frame clones, and not every one. The table lists some 84,000 clones, nearly 95% of them singletons, with approximately 2.5% in the top ten. The sample in question was peripheral blood mononuclear cells (PBMCs), obtained before the second cycle of nivolumab. This clonotype was obtained from a human donor with classical Hodgkin lymphoma. V usage is TRBV19 and J usage is TRBJ2-3; D is ambiguous. As DNA, the CDR3 is TGTGCCACCGCCCCTAGGTGGTTGGATACGCAGTATTTT. It specifies CATAPRWLDTQYF.